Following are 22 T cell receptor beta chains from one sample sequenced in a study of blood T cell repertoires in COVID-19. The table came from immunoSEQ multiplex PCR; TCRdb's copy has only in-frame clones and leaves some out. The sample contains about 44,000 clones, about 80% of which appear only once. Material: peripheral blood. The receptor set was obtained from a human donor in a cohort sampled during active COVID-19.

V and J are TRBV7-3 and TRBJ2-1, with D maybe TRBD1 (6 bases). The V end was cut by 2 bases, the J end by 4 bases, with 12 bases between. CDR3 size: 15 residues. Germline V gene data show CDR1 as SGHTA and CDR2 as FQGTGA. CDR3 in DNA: TGTGCCAGCAGCTTAGACCGCGGACAGTACAATGAGCAGTTCTTC. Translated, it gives CASSLDRGQYNEQFF. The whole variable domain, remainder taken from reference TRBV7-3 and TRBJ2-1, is GAGVSQTPSNKVTEKGKYVELRCDPISGHTALYWYRQSLGQGPEFLIYFQGTGAADDSGLPNDRFFAVRPEGSVSTLKIQRTERGDSAVYLCASSLDRGQYNEQFFGPGTRLTVL.

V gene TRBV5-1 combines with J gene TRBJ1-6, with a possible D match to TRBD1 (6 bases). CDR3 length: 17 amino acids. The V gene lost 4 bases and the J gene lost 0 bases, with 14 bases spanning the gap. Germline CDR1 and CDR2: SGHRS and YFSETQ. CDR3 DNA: TGCGCCAGCAGCCACTGGGGGCCTAACTCCTATAATTCACCCCTCCACTTT. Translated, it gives CASSHWGPNSYNSPLHF. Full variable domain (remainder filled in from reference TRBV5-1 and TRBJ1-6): KAGVTQTPRYLIKTRGQQVTLSCSPISGHRSVSWYQQTPGQGLQFLFEYFSETQRNKGNFPGRFSGRQFSNSRSEMNVSTLELGDSALYLCASSHWGPNSYNSPLHFGNGTRLTVT.

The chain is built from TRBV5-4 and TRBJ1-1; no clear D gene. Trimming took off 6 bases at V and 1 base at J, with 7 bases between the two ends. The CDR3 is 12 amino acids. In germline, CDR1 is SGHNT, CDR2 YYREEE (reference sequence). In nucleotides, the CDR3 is TGTGCCAGCACCCTAGGGAACACTGAAGCTTTCTTT. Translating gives CASTLGNTEAFF.

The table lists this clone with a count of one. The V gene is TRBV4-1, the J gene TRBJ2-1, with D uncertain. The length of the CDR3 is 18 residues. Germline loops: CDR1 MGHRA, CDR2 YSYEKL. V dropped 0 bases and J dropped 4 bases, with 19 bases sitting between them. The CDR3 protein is CASSQDPGISSGYNEQFF. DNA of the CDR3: TGCGCCAGCAGCCAAGATCCAGGAATCTCGTCCGGTTACAATGAGCAGTTCTTC.

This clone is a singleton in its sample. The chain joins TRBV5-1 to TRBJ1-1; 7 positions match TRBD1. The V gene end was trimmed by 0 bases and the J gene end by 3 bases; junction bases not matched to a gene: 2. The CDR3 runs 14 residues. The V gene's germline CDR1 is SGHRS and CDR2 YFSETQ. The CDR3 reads CASSLDGTDTEAFF. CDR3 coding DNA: TGCGCCAGCAGCTTGGACGGGACAGACACTGAAGCTTTCTTT. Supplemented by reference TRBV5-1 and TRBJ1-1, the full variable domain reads KAGVTQTPRYLIKTRGQQVTLSCSPISGHRSVSWYQQTPGQGLQFLFEYFSETQRNKGNFPGRFSGRQFSNSRSEMNVSTLELGDSALYLCASSLDGTDTEAFFGQGTRLTVV.

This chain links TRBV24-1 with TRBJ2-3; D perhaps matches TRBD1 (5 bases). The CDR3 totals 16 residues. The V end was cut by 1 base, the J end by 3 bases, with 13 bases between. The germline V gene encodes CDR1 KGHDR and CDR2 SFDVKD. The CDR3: CATSDFQGFKTDTQYF. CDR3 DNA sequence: TGTGCCACCAGTGATTTTCAGGGTTTTAAGACAGATACGCAGTATTTT.

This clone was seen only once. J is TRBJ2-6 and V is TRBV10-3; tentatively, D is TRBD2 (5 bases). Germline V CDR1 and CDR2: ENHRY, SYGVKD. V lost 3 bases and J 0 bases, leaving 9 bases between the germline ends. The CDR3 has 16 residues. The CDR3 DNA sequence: TGTGCCATCAGTGAAGGGAGTAACTCTGGGGCCAACGTCCTGACTTTC. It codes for CAISEGSNSGANVLTF.

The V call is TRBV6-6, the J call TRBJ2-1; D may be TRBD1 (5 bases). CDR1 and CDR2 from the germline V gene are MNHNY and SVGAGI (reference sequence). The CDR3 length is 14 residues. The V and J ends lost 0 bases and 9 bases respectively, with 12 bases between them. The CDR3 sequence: CASSYSRVQGEQFF. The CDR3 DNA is TGTGCCAGCAGTTACTCGCGAGTTCAGGGTGAGCAGTTCTTC.

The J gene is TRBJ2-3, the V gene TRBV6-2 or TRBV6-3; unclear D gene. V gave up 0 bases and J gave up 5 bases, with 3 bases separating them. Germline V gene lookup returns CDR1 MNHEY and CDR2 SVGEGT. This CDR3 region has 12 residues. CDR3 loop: CASSYSKDTQYF. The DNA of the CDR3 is TGTGCCAGCAGTTACTCCAAAGATACGCAGTATTTT.

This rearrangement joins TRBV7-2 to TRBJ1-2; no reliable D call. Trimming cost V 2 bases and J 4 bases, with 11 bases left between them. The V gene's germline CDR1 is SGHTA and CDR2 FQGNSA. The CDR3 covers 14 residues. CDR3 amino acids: CASSLRGLGYGYTF. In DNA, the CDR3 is TGTGCCAGCAGCTTACGGGGTCTGGGCTATGGCTACACCTTC.

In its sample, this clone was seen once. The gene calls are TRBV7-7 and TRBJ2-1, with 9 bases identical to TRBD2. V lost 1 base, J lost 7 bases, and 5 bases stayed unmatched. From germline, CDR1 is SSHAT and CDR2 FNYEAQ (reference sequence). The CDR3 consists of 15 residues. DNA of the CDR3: TGTGCCAGCAGCTTAGGACCGGGACTAGCTAATGAGCAGTTCTTC. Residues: CASSLGPGLANEQFF.

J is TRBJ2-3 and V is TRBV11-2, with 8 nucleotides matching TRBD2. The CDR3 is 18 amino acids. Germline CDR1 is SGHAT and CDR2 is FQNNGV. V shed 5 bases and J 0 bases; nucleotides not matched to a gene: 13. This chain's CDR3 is CASSPGVWAGGSTDTQYF. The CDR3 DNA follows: TGTGCCAGCAGCCCTGGCGTATGGGCGGGGGGTAGCACAGATACGCAGTATTTT.

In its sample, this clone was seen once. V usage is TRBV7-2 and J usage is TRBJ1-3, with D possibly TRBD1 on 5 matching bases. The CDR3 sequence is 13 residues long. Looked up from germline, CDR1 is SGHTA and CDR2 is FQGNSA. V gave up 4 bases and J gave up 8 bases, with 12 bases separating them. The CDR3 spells CASSSQGRDTIYF. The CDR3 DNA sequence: TGTGCCAGCAGCTCCCAGGGAAGGGACACCATATATTTT.

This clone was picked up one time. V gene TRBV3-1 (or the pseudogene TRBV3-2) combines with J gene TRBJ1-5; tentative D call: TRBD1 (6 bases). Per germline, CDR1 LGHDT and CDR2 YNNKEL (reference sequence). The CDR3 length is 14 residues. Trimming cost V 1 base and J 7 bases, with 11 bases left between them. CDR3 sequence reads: CASSQVSGDQPQHF. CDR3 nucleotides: TGTGCCAGCAGCCAAGTATCAGGGGACCAGCCCCAGCATTTT.

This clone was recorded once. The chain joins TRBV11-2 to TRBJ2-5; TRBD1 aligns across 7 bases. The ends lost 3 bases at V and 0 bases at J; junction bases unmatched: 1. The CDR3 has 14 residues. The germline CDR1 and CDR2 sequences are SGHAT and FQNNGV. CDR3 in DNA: TGTGCCAGCAGCTTGGGACAGTACCAAGAGACCCAGTACTTC. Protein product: CASSLGQYQETQYF.

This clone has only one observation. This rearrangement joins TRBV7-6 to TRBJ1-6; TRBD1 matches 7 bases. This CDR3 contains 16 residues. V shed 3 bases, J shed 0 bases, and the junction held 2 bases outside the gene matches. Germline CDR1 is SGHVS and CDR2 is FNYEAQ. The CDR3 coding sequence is TGTGCCAGCAGCTTTGGGGACAGCTCCTATAATTCACCCCTCCACTTT. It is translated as CASSFGDSSYNSPLHF.

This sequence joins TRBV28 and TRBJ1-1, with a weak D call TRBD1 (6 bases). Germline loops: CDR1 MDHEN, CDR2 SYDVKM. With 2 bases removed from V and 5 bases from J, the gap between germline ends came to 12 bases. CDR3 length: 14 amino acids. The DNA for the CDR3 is TGTGCCAGCAGTTTAGGGGGCGCGAGGACTGAAGCTTTCTTT. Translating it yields CASSLGGARTEAFF.

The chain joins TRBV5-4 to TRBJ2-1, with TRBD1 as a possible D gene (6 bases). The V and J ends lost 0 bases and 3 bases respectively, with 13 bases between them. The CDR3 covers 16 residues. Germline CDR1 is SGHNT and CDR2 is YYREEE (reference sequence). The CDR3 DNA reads TGTGCCAGCAGCTTGGGTTCCCAGGGGTACTACAATGAGCAGTTCTTC. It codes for CASSLGSQGYYNEQFF.

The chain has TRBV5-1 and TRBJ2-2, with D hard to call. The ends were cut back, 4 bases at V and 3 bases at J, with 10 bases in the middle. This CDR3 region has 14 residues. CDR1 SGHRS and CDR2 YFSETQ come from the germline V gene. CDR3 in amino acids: CASSPGSYTGELFF. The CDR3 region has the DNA TGCGCCAGCAGCCCAGGATCGTACACCGGGGAGCTGTTTTTT.

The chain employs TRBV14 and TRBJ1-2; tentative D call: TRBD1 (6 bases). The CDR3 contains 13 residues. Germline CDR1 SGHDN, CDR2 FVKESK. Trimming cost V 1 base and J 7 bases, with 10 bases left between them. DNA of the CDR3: TGTGCCAGCAGCCAAGTCCAGGGGTCTGGCTACACCTTC. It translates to CASSQVQGSGYTF.

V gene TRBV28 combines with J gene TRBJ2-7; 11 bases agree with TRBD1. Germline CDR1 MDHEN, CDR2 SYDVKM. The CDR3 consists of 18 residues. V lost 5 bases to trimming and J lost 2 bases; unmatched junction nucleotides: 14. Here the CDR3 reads CASSAPGTGGFRAYEQYV. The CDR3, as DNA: TGTGCCAGCAGTGCCCCCGGGACAGGGGGATTTCGTGCCTACGAGCAGTACGTC.

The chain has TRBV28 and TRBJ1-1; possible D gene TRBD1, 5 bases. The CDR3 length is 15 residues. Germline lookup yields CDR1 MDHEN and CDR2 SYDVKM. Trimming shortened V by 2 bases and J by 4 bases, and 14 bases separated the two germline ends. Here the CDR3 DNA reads TGTGCCAGCAGTTTACCCCCAGGGTTGGGCACTGAAGCTTTCTTT. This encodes CASSLPPGLGTEAFF. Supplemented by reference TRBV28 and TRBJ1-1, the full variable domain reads DVKVTQSSRYLVKRTGEKVFLECVQDMDHENMFWYRQDPGLGLRLIYFSYDVKMKEKGDIPEGYSVSREKKERFSLILESASTNQTSMYLCASSLPPGLGTEAFFGQGTRLTVV.